These 12 T cell receptor beta chains came from one sample sequenced in a study of beta chain features in type 1 diabetes (dated by TCRdb to between 2017 and 2018). Overall results and qualifications from the work: Type 1 diabetes patients showed a moderate but significant shortening of TCRB CDR3 length in all four CD4+ subsets.

Library construction relied on the immunoSEQ multiplex PCR assay. All of the isolated RNA was reverse transcribed with the High Capacity cDNA Reverse Transcription Kit, so expressed TCRB transcripts were sequenced. In TCRdb, the immuneACCESS table is reduced to in-frame sequences with V and J assigned. These tables do not hold every clone; where another copy was compared, an unresolved V gene accounts for under half, and the others remain unexplained. The sample records under 350,000 clones, roughly an eighth of which are singletons. About 0.015% of the sample is held by the ten biggest clonotypes. What these receptors recognize is not known. The sequencing input was naive CD4+ T cells from blood. The sample's cell subset or site label, decoded: true naive CD4+ T cells. The receptors were sampled from a man in his thirties or forties with type 1 diabetes.

The sample holds a few counts of this clone. J is TRBJ2-1 and V is TRBV6-5; 9 nucleotides agree with TRBD2. The germline gives CDR1 MNHEY, CDR2 SVGAGI. V shed 6 bases, J shed 11 bases, and the junction held 14 bases outside the gene matches. CDR3 length: 15 amino acids. The CDR3 DNA follows: TGTGCCAGCAGCCCTGGGGCGGGAGGGGGCAGTAAGCAGTTCTTC. This encodes CASSPGAGGGSKQFF.

This chain links TRBV2 with TRBJ2-7, with TRBD2 identical over 8 bases. CDR1 and CDR2 from the germline V gene are SNHLY and FYNNEI. V was clipped by 7 bases and J by 4 bases; unmatched bases: 9. This CDR3 is built from 14 residues. The CDR3 nucleotides read TGTGCCAGCACCCGAAGGGGGACTAGATACGAGCAGTACTTC. This gives the protein CASTRRGTRYEQYF.

This sequence joins TRBV11-3 and TRBJ1-3; D is ambiguous. Trimming stripped 5 bases from V and 8 bases from J, with 16 bases between. This CDR3 contains 14 residues. Germline V CDR1 and CDR2: SGHNT, YENEEA. The CDR3 loop reads CASSHLAVTDTIYF. CDR3 nucleotide sequence: TGTGCCAGCAGCCACCTAGCGGTTACGGACACCATATATTTT.

CDR3 sequence (DNA): TGTGCCAGCAGCGTAGTTAGCGGGGATGGCGGTACGCAGTATTTT. This sequence encodes CASSVVSGDGGTQYF. This chain uses TRBV9 with TRBJ2-3, with 8 positions matching TRBD2. V shed 0 bases, J shed 8 bases, and the junction held 8 bases outside the gene matches. The CDR3 contains 15 residues. Germline CDR1 and CDR2: SGDLS and YYNGEE.

The chain employs TRBV7-9 and TRBJ1-4; D gene uncertain. V lost 1 base, J lost 8 bases, and 11 bases lay in between. Germline V gene lookup returns CDR1 SEHNR and CDR2 FQNEAQ (reference sequence). CDR3 length equals 14 residues. CDR3 nucleotide sequence: TGTGCCAGCAGCTTAGGAGGCAGATACGAAAAACTGTTTTTT. Amino acids: CASSLGGRYEKLFF.

This clone has just a few counts. The rearrangement joins TRBV2 to TRBJ1-4, with D hard to call. CDR3 length equals 12 residues. Germline V gene sequence: CDR1 SNHLY, CDR2 FYNNEI. Trimming removed 7 bases from V and 8 bases from J, with 11 bases in between. CDR3 loop: CASTFGGEKLFF. Written as DNA, the CDR3 is TGTGCCAGCACCTTCGGAGGGGAAAAACTGTTTTTT.

This clone was observed a few times. V gene TRBV7-2 combines with J gene TRBJ1-2; 8 positions agree with TRBD1. Germline V CDR1 and CDR2: SGHTA, FQGNSA. J lost 4 bases, V lost 1 base, and 8 bases had no gene match. The length of the CDR3 is 16 residues. For the CDR3, the DNA is TGTGCCAGCAGCTTAGTGGCGACAGGGGTTGGCTATGGCTACACCTTC. Translated, it gives CASSLVATGVGYGYTF.

The CDR3 is CAISESLTPSDTQYF. The DNA for the CDR3 is TGTGCCATCAGTGAGTCCCTGACTCCCTCAGATACGCAGTATTTT. The chain couples TRBV10-3 to TRBJ2-3; D remains unclear. CDR3 length: 15 amino acids. Deletions cut 0 bases from V and 4 bases from J, with 11 bases between. CDR1 is ENHRY and CDR2 is SYGVKD in the germline V gene.

This rearrangement joins TRBV9 to TRBJ2-7; D might be TRBD1 (5 bases). This CDR3 has 16 residues. CDR1 and CDR2 (germline): SGDLS, YYNGEE. V was trimmed by 4 bases and J by 5 bases, leaving 22 bases between them. CDR3 DNA: TGTGCCAGCAGCCCGCACGAAGGGGCAACTTACCACGAGCAGTACTTC. This gives the protein CASSPHEGATYHEQYF.

The chain uses TRBV5-4 and TRBJ2-1; maybe TRBD1 (5 bases). Germline CDR1 and CDR2: SGHNT and YYREEE (reference sequence). The CDR3 is 16 residues long. V dropped 0 bases and J dropped 3 bases, with 13 bases sitting between them. The CDR3 bases are TGTGCCAGCAGCTTGGCAGGGCTGAAAAACTACAATGAGCAGTTCTTC. Its translation: CASSLAGLKNYNEQFF.

The chain recombines TRBV2 with TRBJ2-1, with 9 bases that match TRBD2. This CDR3 has 14 amino acids. Germline trimming cut 6 bases from V and 7 bases from J; bases unmatched to any gene: 7. Germline V gene sequence: CDR1 SNHLY, CDR2 FYNNEI. CDR3 protein: CASRLAGVANEQFF. CDR3 nucleotides: TGTGCCAGCAGACTAGCGGGTGTTGCGAATGAGCAGTTCTTC.

The chain employs TRBV6-5 and TRBJ1-5; TRBD1 is a possible D gene (6 bases). The V end lost 4 bases, the J end lost 16 bases, and 17 bases lay between the germline ends. The germline V gene has CDR1 MNHEY and CDR2 SVGAGI. This CDR3 contains 12 residues. CDR3 sequence reads: CASSSSGGLEHF. The CDR3 DNA follows: TGTGCCAGCAGTTCCTCCGGGGGGCTGGAACATTTT.